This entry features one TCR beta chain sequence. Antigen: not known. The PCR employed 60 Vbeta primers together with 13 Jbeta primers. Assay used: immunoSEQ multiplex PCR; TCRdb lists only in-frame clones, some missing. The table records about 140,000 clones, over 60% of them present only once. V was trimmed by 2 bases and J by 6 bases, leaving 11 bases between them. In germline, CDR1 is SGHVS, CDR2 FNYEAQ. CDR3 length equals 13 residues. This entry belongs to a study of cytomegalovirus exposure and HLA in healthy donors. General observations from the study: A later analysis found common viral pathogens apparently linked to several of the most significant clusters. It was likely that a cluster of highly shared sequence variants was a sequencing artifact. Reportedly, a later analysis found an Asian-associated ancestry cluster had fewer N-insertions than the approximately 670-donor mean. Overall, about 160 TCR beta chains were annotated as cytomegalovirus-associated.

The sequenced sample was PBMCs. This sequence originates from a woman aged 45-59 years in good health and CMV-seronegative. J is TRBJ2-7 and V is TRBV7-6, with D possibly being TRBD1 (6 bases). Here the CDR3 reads CASSLTAGVEQYF. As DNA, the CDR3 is TGTGCCAGCAGCTTAACCGCAGGGGTCGAGCAGTACTTC. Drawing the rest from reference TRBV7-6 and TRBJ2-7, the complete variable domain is GAGVSQSPRYKVTKRGQDVALRCDPISGHVSLYWYRQALGQGPEFLTYFNYEAQQDKSGLPNDRFSAERPEGSISTLTIQRTEQRDSAMYRCASSLTAGVEQYFGPGTRLTVT.